This record concerns one T cell receptor (beta chain) sequence. The antigen is unknown. V was pared by 2 bases and J by 1 base, with 11 bases between. This CDR3 region has 15 residues. CDR1 and CDR2 from the germline V gene are MNHEY and SVGAGI. This PCR relied on a set of 60 Vbeta primers and 13 Jbeta primers. TCRdb's copy holds only in-frame clones and misses some; the assay was immunoSEQ multiplex PCR. The table lists 210,000 or so clones, more than 60% of them singletons. This sample stems from a study of cytomegalovirus exposure and HLA in healthy donors. Study-wide points: One later analysis reportedly identified an Asian-associated ancestry cluster that showed fewer N-insertions than the roughly 600-donor mean. Later analysis identified a missense DCLRE1C variant that was linked to TCR beta V- and J-gene trimming.

Sequenced: PBMCs. V gene TRBV6-5 combines with J gene TRBJ1-1, with D tentatively TRBD1 (6 bases). The clonotype comes from a man aged 35-49 years in good health and CMV-seronegative. The CDR3 DNA sequence: TGTGCCAGCAGTTACGGTCGACAGGCGAACACTGAAGCTTTCTTT. As protein: CASSYGRQANTEAFF.